One sample yielded the 29 T cell receptor beta chains listed below, sequenced in a study of cytomegalovirus exposure and HLA in healthy donors. This PCR relied on a set of 60 Vbeta primers and 13 Jbeta primers. The method was immunoSEQ multiplex PCR; TCRdb's version includes in-frame clones alone and lacks a portion of them. This sample's table has 220,000 or so clones. Sequenced: PBMCs. The receptors originated from a girl aged 2 to 10 in good health and CMV-seropositive.

This chain uses TRBV28 with TRBJ1-3, with D perhaps matching TRBD1 (5 bases). The CDR3 covers 16 residues. With 1 base removed from V and 0 bases from J, the gap between germline ends came to 10 bases. Germline lookup yields CDR1 MDHEN and CDR2 SYDVKM. The DNA for the CDR3 is TGTGCCAGCAGTTTATTGACAGCCAACTCTGGAAACACCATATATTTT. The encoded protein is CASSLLTANSGNTIYF.

The chain has TRBV11-2 and TRBJ1-1, with a tentative D call TRBD1 (6 bases). Trimming left V 3 bases short and J 3 bases short, with 11 bases between. The CDR3 runs 14 residues. Germline CDR1 reads SGHAT; CDR2 reads FQNNGV. The CDR3 here is CASSFVAGDTEAFF. DNA for the CDR3: TGTGCCAGCAGCTTTGTGGCAGGGGACACTGAAGCTTTCTTT.

The chain is built from TRBV6-5 and TRBJ2-3; possibly TRBD1 for D (5 bases). The CDR3 spans 14 residues. CDR1 is MNHEY, CDR2 SVGAGI, per germline. V was cut by 6 bases and J by 0 bases, with 10 bases left in between. CDR3 nucleotides: TGTGCCAGCAGGACAGAAGAGAGCACAGATACGCAGTATTTT. It translates to CASRTEESTDTQYF.

The chain links TRBV27 to TRBJ2-1, with TRBD2 as a possible D gene (7 bases). Germline V gene lookup returns CDR1 MNHEY and CDR2 SMNVEV (reference sequence). Deletions cut 6 bases from V and 7 bases from J, with 19 bases between. The length of the CDR3 is 15 residues. The CDR3 protein is CASSEGVAGRNEQFF. Here the CDR3 DNA reads TGTGCCAGCAGCGAGGGGGTAGCGGGCAGGAATGAGCAGTTCTTC.

The chain recombines TRBV11-2 with TRBJ1-4, with TRBD1 matching over 7 bases. The V segment lost 4 bases and the J segment 0 bases; nucleotides outside the gene matches: 5. This CDR3 has 16 residues. Germline V CDR1 and CDR2: SGHAT, FQNNGV. The CDR3 DNA reads as TGTGCCAGCAGCTCCACCGGGACAGCAACTAATGAAAAACTGTTTTTT. Encoded protein: CASSSTGTATNEKLFF.

This chain joins TRBV9 and TRBJ2-1, with D perhaps matching TRBD1 (6 bases). The CDR3 loop spans 14 amino acids. The V gene's germline CDR1 is SGDLS and CDR2 YYNGEE. The V end was cut by 0 bases, the J end by 8 bases, with 12 bases between. CDR3 DNA sequence: TGTGCCAGCAGCGTAGGGGGGCTTCTGGATGAGCAGTTCTTC. Translated: CASSVGGLLDEQFF.

The V and J genes are TRBV2 and TRBJ1-1; unclear D gene. Trimming took off 6 bases at V and 1 base at J, with 9 bases between the two ends. Germline V lookup: CDR1 SNHLY, CDR2 FYNNEI. The CDR3 spans 13 residues. In DNA form, the CDR3 reads TGTGCCAGCAGGTCGCGCAAGAACACTGAAGCTTTCTTT. This sequence encodes CASRSRKNTEAFF.

The rearrangement joins TRBV7-2 to TRBJ1-1; D is possibly TRBD1 (5 bases). Germline-derived CDR1 and CDR2 are SGHTA and FQGNSA. V was pared by 8 bases and J by 5 bases, with 9 bases between. The CDR3 length is 11 residues. CDR3 coding DNA: TGTGCCAGCCAGGGAGGAACTGAAGCTTTCTTT. Translation: CASQGGTEAFF.

The V gene is TRBV5-1, the J gene TRBJ2-1, with TRBD2 matching 9 bases. The CDR3 is 16 amino acids. V was clipped by 0 bases and J by 8 bases; unmatched bases: 9. Germline V lookup: CDR1 SGHRS, CDR2 YFSETQ. DNA of the CDR3: TGCGCCAGCAGCTTGGACATCGCGGGAGGGAACTATGAGCAGTTCTTC. This encodes CASSLDIAGGNYEQFF.

The V call is TRBV2, the J call TRBJ2-7; maybe TRBD1 (5 bases). V dropped 10 bases and J dropped 6 bases, with 13 bases sitting between them. The CDR3 is 11 residues long. CDR1 is SNHLY, CDR2 FYNNEI, per germline. CDR3 sequence reads: CATRLGAEQYF. In nucleotides, the CDR3 is TGTGCCACCCGCTTAGGGGCCGAGCAGTACTTC.

The chain recombines TRBV6-5 with TRBJ1-5; TRBD1 matches 7 bases. The V and J ends lost 0 bases and 3 bases, in that order; junction bases with no gene match: 2. Germline V CDR1 and CDR2: MNHEY, SVGAGI. The CDR3 runs to 15 residues. For the CDR3, the DNA is TGTGCCAGCAGTTACTCGACAGGGTCCAATCAGCCCCAGCATTTT. Translating gives CASSYSTGSNQPQHF.

The V and J genes are TRBV29-1 and TRBJ1-2; D unresolved. The ends were cut back, 4 bases at V and 7 bases at J, with 16 bases in the middle. CDR1 and CDR2 from the germline V gene are SQVTM and ANQGSEA. The length of the CDR3 is 13 residues. The DNA of the CDR3 is TGCAGCGTTGTTCGGGATGCGGGATCTGGCTACACCTTC. Translation: CSVVRDAGSGYTF.

The rearrangement links TRBV7-9 to TRBJ2-2; weak D call: TRBD1 (6 bases). The CDR3 sequence is 15 residues long. CDR1 is SEHNR, CDR2 FQNEAQ, per germline (reference sequence). V was cut by 7 bases and J by 7 bases, with 19 bases left in between. In DNA, the CDR3 is TGTGCCAGCACCTCCGTCAGGGGCAGGATCGGGGAGCTGTTTTTT. It yields the protein CASTSVRGRIGELFF. Based on the CDR3 plus reference TRBV7-9 and TRBJ2-2, the full variable domain is DTGVSQNPRHKITKRGQNVTFRCDPISEHNRLYWYRQTLGQGPEFLTYFQNEAQLEKSRLLSDRFSAERPKGSFSTLEIQRTEQGDSAMYLCASTSVRGRIGELFFGEGSRLTVL.

Comment on this clone: The junction and the germline gene differ at one end; a read error may be behind it. CDR3 sequence (DNA): TGTGCCTGGAGTTCCAAGGGGGCTCGGGGAAACACCATGTATTTT. Protein sequence: CAWSSKGARGNTMYF. The rearrangement uses TRBV30 and TRBJ1-3; the match to TRBD1 covers 7 bases. The CDR3 is made up of 15 amino acids. From germline, CDR1 is GTSNPN and CDR2 SVGIG (reference sequence). Full variable domain (remainder filled in from reference TRBV30 and TRBJ1-3): SQTIHQWPATLVQPVGSPLSLECTVEGTSNPNLYWYRQAAGRGLQLLFYSVGIGQISSEVPQNLSASRPQDRQFILSSKKLLLSDSGFYLCAWSSKGARGNTMYFGEGSWLTVV.

The chain employs TRBV6-1 and TRBJ2-3; 7 bases align to TRBD1. V shed 5 bases and J 2 bases; nucleotides not matched to a gene: 7. Germline V gene sequence: CDR1 MNHNS, CDR2 SASEGT. The CDR3 is made up of 15 amino acids. CDR3 DNA: TGTGCCAGCAGTTTTTCTGGGACAGTCACAGATACGCAGTATTTT. Residues: CASSFSGTVTDTQYF.

The rearrangement uses TRBV19 and TRBJ2-1; the match to TRBD2 covers 12 bases. Looked up from germline, CDR1 is LNHDA and CDR2 is SQIVND (reference sequence). Trimming at V came to 4 bases and at J to 0 bases, leaving 10 bases not matched to a gene. CDR3 length: 19 amino acids. In DNA, the CDR3 is TGTGCCAGTAGTAAGATACCGGGACTAGCGGGTAGCTCCTACAATGAGCAGTTCTTC. Its translation is CASSKIPGLAGSSYNEQFF.

The chain couples TRBV5-1 to TRBJ1-1; D possibly corresponds to TRBD1 (5 bases). The CDR3 spans 12 residues. Between the trimmed V and J ends, which lost 0 bases and 8 bases, there was a span of 8 bases. CDR1 is SGHRS, CDR2 YFSETQ, per germline. DNA for the CDR3: TGCGCCAGCAGCTTGGAGGCAGGGGAAGCTTTCTTT. Protein sequence: CASSLEAGEAFF.

The chain couples TRBV5-6 to TRBJ2-2, with D perhaps TRBD2 (7 bases). V shed 1 base and J shed 6 bases, with 13 bases lying between them. This CDR3 has 15 amino acids. CDR1 is SGHDT and CDR2 is YYEEEE in the germline V gene. The CDR3 protein is CASSLSQGRAGELFF. DNA of the CDR3: TGTGCCAGCAGCTTGTCGCAGGGGAGGGCCGGGGAGCTGTTTTTT.

This chain links TRBV7-2 with TRBJ2-3; D not certain. The CDR3 is made up of 13 amino acids. The V gene's germline CDR1 is SGHTA and CDR2 FQGNSA. Deletions cut 3 bases from V and 3 bases from J, with 7 bases between. The CDR3 nucleotides are TGTGCCAGCAGCTTTCGCGGAACAGATACGCAGTATTTT. This translates into CASSFRGTDTQYF.

This chain joins TRBV28 and TRBJ2-5; the match to TRBD1 covers 12 bases. With V trimmed by 2 bases and J by 4 bases, 5 bases remained unmatched. CDR3 size: 16 residues. CDR1 is MDHEN and CDR2 is SYDVKM in the germline V gene. CDR3 sequence reads: CASSLTGTGGRETQYF. CDR3 DNA sequence: TGTGCCAGCAGTTTAACCGGGACAGGGGGCCGAGAGACCCAGTACTTC.

The chain has TRBV6-1 and TRBJ1-4; tentative D call: TRBD1 (6 bases). The V gene's germline CDR1 is MNHNS and CDR2 SASEGT. The CDR3 sequence is 15 residues long. Trimming pared 0 bases from V and 4 bases from J, leaving 9 bases between. Here the CDR3 reads CASSEADSHNEKLFF. As DNA, the CDR3 is TGTGCCAGCAGTGAAGCGGACAGCCATAATGAAAAACTGTTTTTT.

Concerning this clone: Sequence at one end of the junction differs from germline and may be a read error. The rearrangement uses TRBV13 and TRBJ2-3, with TRBD1 as a possible D gene (7 bases). The V gene's germline CDR1 is PRHDT and CDR2 FYEKMQ (reference sequence). The CDR3 loop spans 13 amino acids. The DNA of the CDR3 is TGTGCCAGCCGGCAGGGGGGCACAGGTACGCAGTATTTT. It translates to CASRQGGTGTQYF.

CDR3 DNA: TGTGCCAGCAACTCCAGGGGCCATGGCTACACCTTC. Protein product: CASNSRGHGYTF. The gene calls are TRBV5-8 and TRBJ1-2; possibly TRBD1 for D (6 bases). The CDR3 is 12 residues long. The V gene lost 6 bases and the J gene lost 6 bases, with 12 bases spanning the gap. Germline CDR1 SGHTS, CDR2 YDEGEE.

The J gene is TRBJ2-7, the V gene TRBV30; 7 bases agree with TRBD2. The CDR3 runs to 14 residues. V dropped 1 base and J dropped 4; count of bases not matched to a gene: 7. Germline V CDR1 and CDR2: GTSNPN, SVGIG (reference sequence). The DNA for the CDR3 is TGTGCCTGGAGTGAGGGAGGGGAGGTATACGAGCAGTACTTC. It codes for CAWSEGGEVYEQYF.

This rearrangement joins TRBV29-1 to TRBJ1-4, with 11 bases that match TRBD1. From germline, CDR1 is SQVTM and CDR2 ANQGSEA. Germline trimming cut 6 bases from V and 7 bases from J; bases unmatched to any gene: 4. This CDR3 spans 13 amino acids. The CDR3 sequence: CSVGGQGGEKLFF. The CDR3, as DNA: TGCAGCGTGGGGGGACAGGGGGGTGAAAAACTGTTTTTT.

The chain links TRBV18 to TRBJ2-1, with D uncertain. The germline gives CDR1 KGHSH, CDR2 LQKENI. V dropped 2 bases and J dropped 5 bases, with 13 bases sitting between them. CDR3 size: 15 residues. CDR3 sequence (DNA): TGTGCCAGCTCACCAGAGTCCATAAGTAACAATGAGCAGTTCTTC. Encoded protein: CASSPESISNNEQFF.

V is TRBV27 and J is TRBJ2-7, with 7 bases aligning to TRBD1. CDR1 is MNHEY, CDR2 SMNVEV, per germline (reference sequence). V gave up 5 bases and J gave up 7 bases; unmatched junction bases: 14. The CDR3 runs to 15 residues. The CDR3 reads CASSPFRQGSSEQYF. The DNA for the CDR3 is TGTGCCAGCAGTCCTTTCCGACAGGGTTCCTCGGAGCAGTACTTC.

The chain combines TRBV6-5 with TRBJ2-7, with D perhaps matching TRBD1 (6 bases). The CDR3 has 13 residues. Germline V gene lookup returns CDR1 MNHEY and CDR2 SVGAGI. V dropped 4 bases and J dropped 5 bases, with 12 bases sitting between them. CDR3 sequence reads: CASSSRDINEQYF. Here the CDR3 DNA reads TGTGCCAGCAGTTCCCGGGACATCAACGAGCAGTACTTC.

The chain employs TRBV7-2 and TRBJ1-2; 8 nucleotides align to TRBD1. The CDR3 covers 13 residues. V gave up 5 bases and J gave up 4 bases; unmatched junction bases: 3. CDR1 and CDR2 from the germline V gene are SGHTA and FQGNSA. For the CDR3, the DNA is TGTGCCAGCAGCGGACAGGGCGGCTATGGCTACACCTTC. This codes for CASSGQGGYGYTF.